This T cell receptor beta chain was recorded in a study of T cell responses to AZD1222 COVID-19 vaccine. Study in general: Second-dose intervals near 4 or 12 weeks were combined. Points from the study as a whole: Two AZD1222 doses significantly raised spike-specific TCR breadth and depth over controls.

Produced via immunoSEQ multiplex PCR; TCRdb's table is partial and in-frame only. Of 90,000 to 120,000 clones listed, around 84% were seen once; the top ten hold less than 3.5%. V gave up 5 bases and J gave up 3 bases, with 17 bases separating them. Germline V CDR1 and CDR2: ENHRY, SYGVKD. The CDR3 length is 15 residues. A word on this clone: What it binds is unknown.

The starting material was peripheral blood, obtained on day 0 of AZD1222 vaccination. The receptor comes from an adult in good health. The chain has TRBV10-3 and TRBJ2-7, with a weak D call TRBD2 (5 bases). The CDR3 loop reads CAISSSGLRDYEQYF. CDR3 nucleotide sequence: TGTGCCATCAGTTCAAGCGGATTAAGGGACTACGAGCAGTACTTC.